The 2 T cell receptor beta chains below come from one sample, sequenced in a study of blood T cell repertoires in COVID-19. Sequenced by immunoSEQ multiplex PCR; TCRdb stores in-frame clones only, minus some. Of about 150,000 clones listed, more than 75% are singletons. Sequencing was performed on peripheral blood. Source of these receptors: a human donor with acute or convalescent COVID-19. The donor label of this sample is uncertain.

CDR3 sequence (DNA): TGCGCCAGCAGCTCCGGGACAGGTAATCAGCCCCAGCATTTT. It yields the protein CASSSGTGNQPQHF. The V call is TRBV5-1, the J call TRBJ1-5, with TRBD1 matching 8 bases. The germline gives CDR1 SGHRS, CDR2 YFSETQ. V was pared by 3 bases and J by 4 bases, with 3 bases of the junction left unmatched. The CDR3 has 14 amino acids.

CDR3 region: CASRPGQAYEQYF. The CDR3, as DNA: TGCGCCAGCAGGCCGGGACAGGCCTACGAGCAGTACTTC. V and J are TRBV5-1 and TRBJ2-7, with 8 bases matching TRBD1. J gave up 2 bases and V 5 bases, and 3 bases lay outside the gene matches. Germline CDR1 and CDR2: SGHRS and YFSETQ. CDR3 length equals 13 residues.